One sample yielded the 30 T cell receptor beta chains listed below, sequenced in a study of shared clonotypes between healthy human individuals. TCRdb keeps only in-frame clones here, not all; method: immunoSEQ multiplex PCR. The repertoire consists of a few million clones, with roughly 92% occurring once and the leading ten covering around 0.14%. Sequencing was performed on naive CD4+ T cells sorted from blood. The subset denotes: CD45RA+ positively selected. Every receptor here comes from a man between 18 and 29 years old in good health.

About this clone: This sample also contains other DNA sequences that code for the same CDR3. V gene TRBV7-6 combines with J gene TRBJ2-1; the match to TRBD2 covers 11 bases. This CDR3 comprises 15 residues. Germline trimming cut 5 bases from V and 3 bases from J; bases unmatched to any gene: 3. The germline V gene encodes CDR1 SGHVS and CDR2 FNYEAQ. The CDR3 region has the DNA TGTGCCAGCAGCGGGGGGACTAGCGGCTACAATGAGCAGTTCTTC. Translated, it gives CASSGGTSGYNEQFF.

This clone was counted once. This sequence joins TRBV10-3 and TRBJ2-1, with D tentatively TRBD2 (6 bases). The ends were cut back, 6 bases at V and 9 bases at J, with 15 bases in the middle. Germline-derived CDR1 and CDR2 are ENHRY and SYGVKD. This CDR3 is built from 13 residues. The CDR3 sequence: CAIRGSGVSEQFF. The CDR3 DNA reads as TGTGCCATCAGGGGTTCGGGGGTAAGTGAGCAGTTCTTC.

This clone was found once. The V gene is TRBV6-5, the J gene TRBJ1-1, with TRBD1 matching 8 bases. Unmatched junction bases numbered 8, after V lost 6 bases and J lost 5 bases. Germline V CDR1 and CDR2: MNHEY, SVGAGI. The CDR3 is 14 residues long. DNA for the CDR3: TGTGCCAGCAGCAGGGGGCGGGTACAGACTGAAGCTTTCTTT. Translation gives CASSRGRVQTEAFF.

The CDR3 coding sequence is TGTGCCAGCGGTAGGCCAGGGTCCGAGCAGTACTTC. Its translation: CASGRPGSEQYF. The V call is TRBV27, the J call TRBJ2-7; a possible D gene is TRBD1 (5 bases). Germline V gene lookup returns CDR1 MNHEY and CDR2 SMNVEV (reference sequence). This CDR3 spans 12 amino acids. V was cut by 8 bases and J by 6 bases, with 14 bases left in between.

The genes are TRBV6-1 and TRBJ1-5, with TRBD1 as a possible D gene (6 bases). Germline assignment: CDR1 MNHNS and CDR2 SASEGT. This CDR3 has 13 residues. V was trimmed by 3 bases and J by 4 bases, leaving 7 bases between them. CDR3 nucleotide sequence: TGTGCCAGCAGTGACGGACAGAATCAGCCCCAGCATTTT. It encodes CASSDGQNQPQHF.

CDR3 coding DNA: TGTGCCAGCAGCCGCCTGGGGACAGGCTCCTACGAGCAGTACTTC. Translation gives CASSRLGTGSYEQYF. This chain uses TRBV7-2 with TRBJ2-7; 8 nucleotides match TRBD1. Germline loops: CDR1 SGHTA, CDR2 FQGNSA. The CDR3 is made up of 15 amino acids. With V trimmed by 5 bases and J by 0 bases, 6 bases remained unmatched.

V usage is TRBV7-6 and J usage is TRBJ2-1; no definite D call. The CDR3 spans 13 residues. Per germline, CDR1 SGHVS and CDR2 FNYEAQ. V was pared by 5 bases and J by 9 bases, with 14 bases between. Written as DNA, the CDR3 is TGTGCCAGCAGCGCACCCCCGAATGCTGAGCAGTTCTTC. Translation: CASSAPPNAEQFF.

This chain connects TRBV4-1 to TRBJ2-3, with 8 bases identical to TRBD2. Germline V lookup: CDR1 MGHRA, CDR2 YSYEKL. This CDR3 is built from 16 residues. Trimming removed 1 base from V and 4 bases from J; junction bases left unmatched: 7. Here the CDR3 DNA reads TGCGCCAGCAGCCAAGGTCCGGGGGGGACCTCAGATACGCAGTATTTT. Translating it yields CASSQGPGGTSDTQYF.

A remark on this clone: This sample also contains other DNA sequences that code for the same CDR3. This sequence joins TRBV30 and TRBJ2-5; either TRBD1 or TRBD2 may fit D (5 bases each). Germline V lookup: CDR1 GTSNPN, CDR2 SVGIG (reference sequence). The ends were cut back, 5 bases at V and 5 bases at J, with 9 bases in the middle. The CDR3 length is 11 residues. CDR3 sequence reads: CAWGTEETQYF. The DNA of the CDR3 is TGTGCCTGGGGGACGGAGGAGACCCAGTACTTC.

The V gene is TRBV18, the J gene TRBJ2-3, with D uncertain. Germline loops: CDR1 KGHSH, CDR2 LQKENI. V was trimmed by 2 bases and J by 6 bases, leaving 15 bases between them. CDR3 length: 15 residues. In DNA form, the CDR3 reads TGTGCCAGCTCACCAGCTTACTCGACTGGGGATACGCAGTATTTT. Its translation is CASSPAYSTGDTQYF.

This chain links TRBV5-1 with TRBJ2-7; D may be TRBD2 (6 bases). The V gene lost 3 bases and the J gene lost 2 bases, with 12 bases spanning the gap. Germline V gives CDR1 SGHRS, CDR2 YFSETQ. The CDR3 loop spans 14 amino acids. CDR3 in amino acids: CASSSEGGTYEQYF. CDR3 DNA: TGCGCCAGCAGCTCAGAGGGCGGGACCTACGAGCAGTACTTC.

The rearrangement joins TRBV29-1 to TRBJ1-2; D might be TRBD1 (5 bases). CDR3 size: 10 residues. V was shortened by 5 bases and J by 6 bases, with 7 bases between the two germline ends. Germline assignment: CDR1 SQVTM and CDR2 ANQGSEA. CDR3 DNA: TGCAGCGTTCGACAGAATGGCTACACCTTC. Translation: CSVRQNGYTF.

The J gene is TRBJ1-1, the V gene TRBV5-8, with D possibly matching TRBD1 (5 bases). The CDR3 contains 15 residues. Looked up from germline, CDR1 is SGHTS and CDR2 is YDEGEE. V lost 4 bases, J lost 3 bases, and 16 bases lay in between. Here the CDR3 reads CASSPRTGGDTEAFF. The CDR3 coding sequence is TGTGCCAGCAGCCCGCGGACGGGGGGGGACACTGAAGCTTTCTTT.

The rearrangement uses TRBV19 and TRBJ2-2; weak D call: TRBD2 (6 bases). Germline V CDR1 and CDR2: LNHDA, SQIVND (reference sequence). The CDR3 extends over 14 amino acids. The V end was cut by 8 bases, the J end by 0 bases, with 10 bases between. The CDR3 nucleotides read TGTGCCAGTCAGGAGGGTACGAACACCGGGGAGCTGTTTTTT. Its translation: CASQEGTNTGELFF.

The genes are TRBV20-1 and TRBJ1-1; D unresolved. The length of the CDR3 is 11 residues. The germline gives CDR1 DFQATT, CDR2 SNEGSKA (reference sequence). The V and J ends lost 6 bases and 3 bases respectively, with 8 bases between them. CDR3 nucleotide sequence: TGCAGTGCGTCCGGTCACACTGAAGCTTTCTTT. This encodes CSASGHTEAFF.

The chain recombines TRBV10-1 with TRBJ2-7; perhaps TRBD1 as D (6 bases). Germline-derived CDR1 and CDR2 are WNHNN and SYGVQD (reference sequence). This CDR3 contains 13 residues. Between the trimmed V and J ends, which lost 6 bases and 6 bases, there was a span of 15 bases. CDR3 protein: CASREGQYCEQYF. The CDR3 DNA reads TGCGCCAGCAGGGAAGGACAGTACTGCGAGCAGTACTTC.

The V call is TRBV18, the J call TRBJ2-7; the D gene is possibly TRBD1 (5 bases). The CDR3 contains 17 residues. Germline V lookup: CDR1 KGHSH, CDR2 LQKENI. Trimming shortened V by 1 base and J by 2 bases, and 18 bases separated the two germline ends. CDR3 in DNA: TGTGCCAGCTCACCACTTCTTACGCAGGGAAGAACCTACGAGCAGTACTTC. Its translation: CASSPLLTQGRTYEQYF.

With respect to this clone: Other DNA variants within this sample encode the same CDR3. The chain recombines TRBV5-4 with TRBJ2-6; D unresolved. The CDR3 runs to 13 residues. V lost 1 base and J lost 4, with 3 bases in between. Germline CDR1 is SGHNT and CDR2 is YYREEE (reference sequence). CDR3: CASSLTGANVLTF. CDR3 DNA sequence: TGTGCCAGCAGCTTGACGGGGGCCAACGTCCTGACTTTC.

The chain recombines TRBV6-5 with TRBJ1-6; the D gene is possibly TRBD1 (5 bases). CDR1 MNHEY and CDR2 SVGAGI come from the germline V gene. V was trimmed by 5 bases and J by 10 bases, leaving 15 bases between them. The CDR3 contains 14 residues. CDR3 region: CASSPMTGDSPLHF. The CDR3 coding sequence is TGTGCCAGCAGTCCCATGACCGGGGACTCACCCCTCCACTTT.

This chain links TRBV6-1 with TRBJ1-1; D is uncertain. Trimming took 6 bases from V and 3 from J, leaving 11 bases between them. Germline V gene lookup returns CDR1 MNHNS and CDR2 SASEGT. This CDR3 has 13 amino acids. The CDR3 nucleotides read TGTGCCAGCAGGGATACCTGGGACACTGAAGCTTTCTTT. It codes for CASRDTWDTEAFF.

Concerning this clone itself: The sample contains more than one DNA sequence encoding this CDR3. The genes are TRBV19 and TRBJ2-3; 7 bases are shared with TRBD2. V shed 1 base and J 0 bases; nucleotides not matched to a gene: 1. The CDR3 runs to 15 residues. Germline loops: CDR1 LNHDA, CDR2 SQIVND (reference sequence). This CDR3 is CASSIASGSTDTQYF. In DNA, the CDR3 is TGTGCCAGTAGTATAGCTAGCGGCAGCACAGATACGCAGTATTTT.

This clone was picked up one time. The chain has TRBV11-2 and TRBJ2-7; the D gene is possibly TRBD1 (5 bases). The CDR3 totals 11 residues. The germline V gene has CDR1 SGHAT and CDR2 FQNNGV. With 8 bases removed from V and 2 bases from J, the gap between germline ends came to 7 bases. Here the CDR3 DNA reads TGTGCCAGCGGGGCGACCTACGAGCAGTACTTC. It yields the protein CASGATYEQYF.

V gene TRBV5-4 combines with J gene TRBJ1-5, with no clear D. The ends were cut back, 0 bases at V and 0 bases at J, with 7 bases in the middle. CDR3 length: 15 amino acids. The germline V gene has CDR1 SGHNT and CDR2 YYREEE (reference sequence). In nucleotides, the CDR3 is TGTGCCAGCAGCTTGGGTCCCAGTAGCAATCAGCCCCAGCATTTT. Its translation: CASSLGPSSNQPQHF.

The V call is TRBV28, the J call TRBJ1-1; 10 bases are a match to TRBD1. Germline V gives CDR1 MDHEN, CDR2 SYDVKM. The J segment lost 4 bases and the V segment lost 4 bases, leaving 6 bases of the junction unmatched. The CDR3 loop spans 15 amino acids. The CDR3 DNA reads TGTGCCAGCAGTTCCTTGACAGGGGGCCTCACTGAAGCTTTCTTT. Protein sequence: CASSSLTGGLTEAFF.

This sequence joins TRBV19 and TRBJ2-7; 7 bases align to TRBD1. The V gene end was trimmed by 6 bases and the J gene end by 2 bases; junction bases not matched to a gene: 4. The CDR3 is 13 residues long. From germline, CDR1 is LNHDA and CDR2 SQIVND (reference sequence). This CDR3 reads CASREGTAYEQYF. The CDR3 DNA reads TGTGCCAGTAGAGAGGGGACAGCCTACGAGCAGTACTTC.

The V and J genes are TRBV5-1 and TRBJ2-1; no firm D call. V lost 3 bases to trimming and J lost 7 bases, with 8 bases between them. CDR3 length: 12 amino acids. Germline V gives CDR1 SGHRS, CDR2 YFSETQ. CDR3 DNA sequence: TGCGCCAGCAGCTCCCTAGAGAATGAGCAGTTCTTC. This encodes CASSSLENEQFF.

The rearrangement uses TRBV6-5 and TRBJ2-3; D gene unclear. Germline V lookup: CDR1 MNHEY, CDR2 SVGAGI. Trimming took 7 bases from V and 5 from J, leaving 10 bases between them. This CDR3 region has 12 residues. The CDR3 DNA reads TGTGCCAGCAAGCGCGGAAGAGATACGCAGTATTTT. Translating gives CASKRGRDTQYF.

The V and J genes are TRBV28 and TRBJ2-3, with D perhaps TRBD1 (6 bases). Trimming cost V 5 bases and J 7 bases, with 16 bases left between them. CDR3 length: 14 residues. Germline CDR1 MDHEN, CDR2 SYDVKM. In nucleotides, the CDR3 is TGTGCCAGCAGTCCCGGGACACGTCGAAATACGCAGTATTTT. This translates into CASSPGTRRNTQYF.

This chain's CDR3 is CASSDPFKWGQGASGANVLTF. The CDR3 DNA reads TGTGCCAGCAGTGACCCCTTCAAGTGGGGACAGGGCGCCTCTGGGGCCAACGTCCTGACTTTC. The genes are TRBV6-4 and TRBJ2-6; 9 bases line up with TRBD1. The CDR3 is 21 amino acids. Germline trimming cut 2 bases from V and 0 bases from J; bases unmatched to any gene: 14. Germline V gives CDR1 MRHNA, CDR2 SNTAGT.

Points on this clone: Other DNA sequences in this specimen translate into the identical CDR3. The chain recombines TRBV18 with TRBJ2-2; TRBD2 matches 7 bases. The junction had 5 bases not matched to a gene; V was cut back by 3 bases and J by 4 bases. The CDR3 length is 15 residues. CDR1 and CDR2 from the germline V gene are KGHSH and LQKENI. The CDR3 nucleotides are TGTGCCAGCTCACCCTTAGCGGGTGGCACCGGGGAGCTGTTTTTT. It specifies CASSPLAGGTGELFF.